The clone carrying this TCR beta chain came up many times. Amplified material comprised TCR beta CDR3 regions derived from RNA transcripts. Following a first-round RT-PCR that used HTBI primers, a second-round multiplex PCR was carried out. Via MiXCR, TCRdb re-called the multiplex PCR reads, giving one row per CDR3 protein. The sample includes hundreds of thousands of distinct CDR3 sequences, around a fifth seen only once; the top ten take roughly 6.9%. This sample is drawn from a study of Graves' ophthalmopathy and Graves' hyperthyroidism. The CDR3 extends over 18 amino acids. V dropped 4 bases and J dropped 3; count of bases not matched to a gene: 12.

The sequence derives from a woman aged 18-29 years with stable Graves' hyperthyroidism. Some clones in this sample may be carry-over from other donors' samples. The chain joins TRBV12-3 or TRBV12-4 to TRBJ2-2; 9 nucleotides agree with TRBD2. Material: peripheral blood. The CDR3 loop reads CASSSSLGGGADTGELFF. DNA for the CDR3: TGTGCCAGCAGTTCCAGTCTTGGCGGGGGGGCCGACACCGGGGAGCTGTTTTTT.